The 21 T cell receptor beta chains given below trace back to one sample, sequenced in a study of blood T cell repertoires in COVID-19. Data came from immunoSEQ multiplex PCR; TCRdb stores just in-frame clones and leaves some out. The table lists hundreds of thousands of clones, 88% of them singletons. The sample was PBMCs or T cells enriched from blood (not recorded which). The receptors were gathered from a woman between 55 and 75 years old in a cohort exposed to, infected with or recovered from COVID-19 (not recorded which).

This CDR3 is CAISEAPGDGYTF. The DNA of the CDR3 is TGTGCCATCAGTGAGGCCCCGGGGGATGGCTACACCTTC. The chain uses TRBV10-3 and TRBJ1-2; maybe TRBD1 (5 bases). The ends were cut back, 2 bases at V and 6 bases at J, with 10 bases in the middle. The CDR3 totals 13 residues. Germline assignment: CDR1 ENHRY and CDR2 SYGVKD.

The rearrangement joins TRBV10-3 to TRBJ2-7; 10 positions agree with TRBD1. The CDR3 covers 14 residues. V dropped 7 bases and J dropped 5; count of bases not matched to a gene: 8. The germline gives CDR1 ENHRY, CDR2 SYGVKD. This CDR3 is CAIKPGQGNHEQYF. The DNA for the CDR3 is TGTGCCATCAAGCCGGGACAGGGGAACCACGAGCAGTACTTC.

The rearrangement joins TRBV6-2 or TRBV6-3 to TRBJ1-1; D may be TRBD1 (5 bases). Germline assignment: CDR1 MNHEY and CDR2 SVGEGT. The CDR3 length is 14 residues. Trimming stripped 2 bases from V and 4 bases from J, with 11 bases between. The CDR3 spells CASSYGLRGTEAFF. CDR3 coding DNA: TGTGCCAGCAGTTACGGTTTAAGGGGCACTGAAGCTTTCTTT.

The chain recombines TRBV10-2 with TRBJ2-5; the match to TRBD2 covers 14 bases. The ends lost 9 bases at V and 2 bases at J; junction bases unmatched: 2. CDR1 is WSHSY, CDR2 SAAADI, per germline. The CDR3 is made up of 14 amino acids. CDR3 region: CASRLAGGQETQYF. In DNA form, the CDR3 reads TGCGCCAGTAGACTAGCGGGAGGGCAAGAGACCCAGTACTTC.

This clone has just a few counts. The chain uses TRBV30 and TRBJ1-4; 11 positions match TRBD1. V gave up 5 bases and J gave up 4 bases; unmatched junction bases: 9. Per the germline V gene, CDR1 is GTSNPN and CDR2 is SVGIG (reference sequence). The CDR3 extends over 16 amino acids. CDR3 region: CAWGQGALYGNEKLFF. Here the CDR3 DNA reads TGTGCCTGGGGACAGGGGGCGCTCTATGGTAATGAAAAACTGTTTTTT.

This clone was observed a single time. In nucleotides, the CDR3 is TGTGCCAGCAGTCTAGCGGGCTACAATGAGCAGTTCTTC. Protein: CASSLAGYNEQFF. The chain links TRBV28 to TRBJ2-1, with 8 bases fitting TRBD2. The V gene end was trimmed by 5 bases and the J gene end by 3 bases; junction bases not matched to a gene: 0. Germline lookup yields CDR1 MDHEN and CDR2 SYDVKM. This CDR3 is 13 amino acids long.

The chain combines TRBV19 with TRBJ2-1; TRBD1 aligns across 7 bases. CDR1 LNHDA and CDR2 SQIVND come from the germline V gene (reference sequence). Trimming removed 8 bases from V and 0 bases from J; junction bases left unmatched: 7. This CDR3 has 15 residues. CDR3 nucleotide sequence: TGTGCCAGTCTGCCTGACAGGGCCTCCTACAATGAGCAGTTCTTC. Translating gives CASLPDRASYNEQFF.

The gene calls are TRBV6-5 and TRBJ2-7; 12 bases map to TRBD2. CDR3 size: 15 residues. CDR1 MNHEY and CDR2 SVGAGI come from the germline V gene. V shed 6 bases and J 4 bases; nucleotides not matched to a gene: 7. CDR3 DNA: TGTGCCAGCAGAGCGACTAGCGGGAGTGTTTACGAGCAGTACTTC. Translation gives CASRATSGSVYEQYF.

This rearrangement joins TRBV4-1 to TRBJ2-3, with 11 bases that match TRBD2. This CDR3 contains 17 residues. V trimming: 1 base; J trimming: 4 bases; junction bases outside the gene matches: 7. The germline CDR1 and CDR2 sequences are MGHRA and YSYEKL. In nucleotides, the CDR3 is TGCGCCAGCAGCCAAGGGGCGGTAGCGGGAGGGGCAGATACGCAGTATTTT. It translates to CASSQGAVAGGADTQYF.

The chain uses TRBV28 and TRBJ1-2; unclear D gene. This CDR3 is built from 12 residues. V lost 5 bases and J 4 bases, leaving 8 bases between the germline ends. Germline V lookup: CDR1 MDHEN, CDR2 SYDVKM. The chain's CDR3 is CASSEESYGYTF. For the CDR3, the DNA is TGTGCCAGCAGTGAGGAGTCCTATGGCTACACCTTC.

The V and J genes are TRBV29-1 and TRBJ2-3; 8 bases line up with TRBD2. The CDR3 covers 14 residues. In germline, CDR1 is SQVTM, CDR2 ANQGSEA. J was trimmed by 6 bases and V by 4 bases; bases with no gene match: 9. The CDR3 nucleotides are TGCAGCGTTGCATCGACTAGCGTTCAGGATACGCAGTATTTT. Protein sequence: CSVASTSVQDTQYF.

The chain is built from TRBV6-5 and TRBJ1-1, with D tentatively TRBD1 (6 bases). The V end was cut by 4 bases, the J end by 7 bases, with 13 bases between. The CDR3 has 13 residues. The germline V gene encodes CDR1 MNHEY and CDR2 SVGAGI. CDR3 sequence: CASSLQGPYEAFF. The CDR3 nucleotides read TGTGCCAGCAGTTTACAGGGTCCGTATGAAGCTTTCTTT.

The chain combines TRBV2 with TRBJ1-2; weak D call: TRBD1 (6 bases). Germline V gives CDR1 SNHLY, CDR2 FYNNEI. This CDR3 contains 15 residues. With 1 base removed from V and 1 base from J, the gap between germline ends came to 10 bases. The CDR3 here is CASSEERGGNYGYTF. In DNA, the CDR3 is TGTGCCAGCAGTGAAGAAAGAGGGGGTAACTATGGCTACACCTTC.

The chain is built from TRBV28 and TRBJ1-1; D is perhaps TRBD1 (5 bases). V lost 7 bases and J lost 6, with 18 bases in between. Germline values: CDR1 MDHEN, CDR2 SYDVKM. This CDR3 comprises 14 residues. The CDR3 DNA is TGTGCCAGCACCCTCGGGGGGAGGGTGGCTGAAGCTTTCTTT. Protein: CASTLGGRVAEAFF.

The chain employs TRBV12-3 or TRBV12-4 and TRBJ1-2; possibly TRBD1 for D (6 bases). The CDR3 is 12 residues long. Trimming removed 6 bases from V and 6 bases from J, with 11 bases in between. The CDR3 nucleotides read TGTGCCAGCAGCCGAACAGGGAATGGCTACACCTTC. Translation: CASSRTGNGYTF.

The rearrangement links TRBV6-1 to TRBJ2-1; the match to TRBD2 covers 8 bases. CDR3 length equals 16 residues. Germline CDR1 MNHNS, CDR2 SASEGT. Germline trimming cut 2 bases from V and 6 bases from J; bases unmatched to any gene: 9. The CDR3 nucleotides are TGTGCCAGCAGTGAATGGAGAGCGGGAGACTCCAATGAGCAGTTCTTC. This gives the protein CASSEWRAGDSNEQFF.

V is TRBV7-2 and J is TRBJ1-2; TRBD1 is a possible D gene (5 bases). The CDR3 loop spans 14 amino acids. Germline V gene sequence: CDR1 SGHTA, CDR2 FQGNSA. Trimming took 2 bases from V and 6 from J, leaving 13 bases between them. CDR3 protein: CASSLLGVVHGYTF. CDR3 coding DNA: TGTGCCAGCAGCTTATTAGGGGTGGTCCATGGCTACACCTTC.

V is TRBV7-2 and J is TRBJ2-1; TRBD2 matches 12 bases. Germline-derived CDR1 and CDR2 are SGHTA and FQGNSA. J was trimmed by 4 bases and V by 4 bases; bases with no gene match: 5. CDR3 length: 16 residues. This chain's CDR3 is CASSSLAGGGYNEQFF. The CDR3 DNA reads TGTGCCAGCAGCTCTCTAGCGGGAGGGGGGTACAATGAGCAGTTCTTC.

CDR3 region: CAISPGTDTQYF. In DNA form, the CDR3 reads TGTGCCATCAGTCCAGGGACAGATACGCAGTATTTT. The rearrangement links TRBV10-3 to TRBJ2-3; maybe TRBD1 (5 bases). From germline, CDR1 is ENHRY and CDR2 SYGVKD. The CDR3 loop spans 12 amino acids. The V end was cut by 5 bases, the J end by 3 bases, with 6 bases between.

J is TRBJ1-1 and V is TRBV7-2; D gene unclear. CDR1 is SGHTA, CDR2 FQGNSA, per germline. The CDR3 spans 12 residues. Trimming stripped 2 bases from V and 8 bases from J, with 9 bases between. This chain's CDR3 is CASSLISVEAFF. The CDR3 coding sequence is TGTGCCAGCAGCTTAATTTCGGTGGAAGCTTTCTTT.

The V gene is TRBV19, the J gene TRBJ1-5; no reliable D call. Germline V gives CDR1 LNHDA, CDR2 SQIVND (reference sequence). This CDR3 is built from 14 residues. The V end was cut by 5 bases, the J end by 1 base, with 9 bases between. The CDR3 reads CASSHSGSNQPQHF. The CDR3, as DNA: TGTGCCAGTAGTCACAGTGGGAGCAATCAGCCCCAGCATTTT.